The 14 T cell receptor beta chains listed next were all sequenced from one sample in a study of blood T cell repertoires in COVID-19. Measured with immunoSEQ multiplex PCR; TCRdb has only the in-frame clones, and not every one. Of 240,000 or so clones in the sample, approximately 82% were seen once. The sample comprised peripheral blood. The receptor set was obtained from a man aged 30-40 years who had recovered from COVID-19.

The chain couples TRBV28 to TRBJ2-3; the D gene is possibly TRBD2 (7 bases). V shed 4 bases and J shed 1 base, with 15 bases lying between them. The CDR3 length is 16 residues. The germline gives CDR1 MDHEN, CDR2 SYDVKM. Here the CDR3 DNA reads TGTGCCAGCAGTTCTCCCGGGGGGCGGGGCACAGATACGCAGTATTTT. It yields the protein CASSSPGGRGTDTQYF.

The V gene is TRBV15, the J gene TRBJ2-1, with TRBD2 as a possible D gene (5 bases). Trimming removed 3 bases at V and 4 bases at J, with 13 bases between. The CDR3 loop spans 15 amino acids. From germline, CDR1 is LNHNV and CDR2 YYDKDF (reference sequence). This chain's CDR3 is CATSRDSTRYNEQFF. The CDR3 DNA follows: TGTGCCACCAGCAGGGACTCGACACGATACAATGAGCAGTTCTTC.

The chain combines TRBV4-1 with TRBJ1-5; D possibly corresponds to TRBD1 (5 bases). V lost 5 bases to trimming and J lost 4 bases, with 15 bases between them. Germline V gene data show CDR1 as MGHRA and CDR2 as YSYEKL. There are 15 residues in the CDR3. This chain's CDR3 is CASSADPQGNQPQHF. DNA of the CDR3: TGCGCCAGCAGCGCAGATCCTCAGGGAAATCAGCCCCAGCATTTT.

This chain joins TRBV28 and TRBJ2-7; D gene unclear. CDR3 length: 13 residues. Germline V gene sequence: CDR1 MDHEN, CDR2 SYDVKM. Trimming removed 6 bases from V and 3 bases from J, with 12 bases in between. The CDR3 nucleotides read TGTGCCAGCAGCAGAGGAACCCTCTACGAGCAGTACGTC. This codes for CASSRGTLYEQYV.

V usage is TRBV6-5 and J usage is TRBJ1-4, with a possible D match to TRBD1 (5 bases). The CDR3 contains 13 residues. CDR1 and CDR2 (germline): MNHEY, SVGAGI. Trimming left V 10 bases short and J 2 bases short, with 11 bases between. In DNA form, the CDR3 reads TGTGCCATTTCAGGGCGGACTAATGAAAAACTGTTTTTT. It is translated as CAISGRTNEKLFF.

The chain carries TRBV27 and TRBJ1-1, with unresolved D. The germline gives CDR1 MNHEY, CDR2 SMNVEV (reference sequence). Trimming took off 2 bases at V and 1 base at J, with 5 bases between the two ends. The CDR3 is made up of 13 amino acids. The chain's CDR3 is CASSLVWNTEAFF. CDR3 DNA sequence: TGTGCCAGCAGTTTAGTCTGGAACACTGAAGCTTTCTTT.

By share, this clone counts as medium-sized. The chain joins TRBV4-2 to TRBJ2-5; tentatively, D is TRBD2 (5 bases). Germline V lookup: CDR1 LGHNA, CDR2 YNFKEQ. The CDR3 consists of 12 residues. The ends were cut back, 3 bases at V and 7 bases at J, with 9 bases in the middle. CDR3 sequence: CASSQGEGTQYF. CDR3 nucleotide sequence: TGTGCCAGCAGCCAGGGTGAGGGGACCCAGTACTTC.

This clone came up a few times. The chain links TRBV27 to TRBJ2-7, with 8 nucleotides matching TRBD1. The CDR3 is 13 residues long. Per the germline V gene, CDR1 is MNHEY and CDR2 is SMNVEV (reference sequence). The V gene end was trimmed by 3 bases and the J gene end by 3 bases; junction bases not matched to a gene: 1. CDR3 bases: TGTGCCAGCAGTTTCGGGACAGGCTACGAGCAGTACTTC. Its protein is CASSFGTGYEQYF.

This chain connects TRBV6-6 to TRBJ2-3; D is unclear. Looked up from germline, CDR1 is MNHNY and CDR2 is SVGAGI (reference sequence). The CDR3 sequence is 12 residues long. The V end lost 8 bases, the J end lost 4 bases, and 10 bases lay between the germline ends. The CDR3 here is CASAFTPDTQYF. The DNA for the CDR3 is TGTGCCAGCGCGTTTACCCCAGATACGCAGTATTTT.

Turning to this clone: The junction differs from germline at one of its ends, possibly a read error. The chain employs TRBV11-2 and TRBJ2-5; D is undetermined. Germline lookup yields CDR1 SGHAT and CDR2 FQNNGV. The CDR3 extends over 12 amino acids. The DNA for the CDR3 is TGTGCCAGCAGCTTTAGCCAAGAAACCCAGTACTTC. Protein: CASSFSQETQYF. Based on the CDR3 plus reference TRBV11-2 and TRBJ2-5, the full variable domain is EAGVAQSPRYKIIEKRQSVAFWCNPISGHATLYWYQQILGQGPKLLIQFQNNGVVDDSQLPKDRFSAERLKGVDSTLKIQPAKLEDSAVYLCASSFSQETQYFGPGTRLLVL.

CDR3 in amino acids: CATSRGGGREVHEQYF. The CDR3 region has the DNA TGTGCCACCAGCAGAGGAGGTGGCAGGGAGGTCCACGAGCAGTACTTC. The chain carries TRBV15 and TRBJ2-7, with D perhaps matching TRBD2 (6 bases). The CDR3 is 16 residues long. V shed 1 base and J shed 5 bases, with 18 bases lying between them. Germline V gives CDR1 LNHNV, CDR2 YYDKDF (reference sequence).

The chain is built from TRBV2 and TRBJ1-5; D gene ambiguous. The V gene's germline CDR1 is SNHLY and CDR2 FYNNEI. Trimming left V 6 bases short and J 5 bases short, with 11 bases between. This CDR3 has 13 residues. CDR3 DNA sequence: TGTGCCAGCAGGGGAGGGCCAGATCAGCCCCAGCATTTT. Its translation is CASRGGPDQPQHF. Variable domain in full (rest from reference TRBV2 and TRBJ1-5): EPEVTQTPSHQVTQMGQEVILRCVPISNHLYFYWYRQILGQKVEFLVSFYNNEISEKSEIFDDQFSVERPDGSNFTLKIRSTKLEDSAMYFCASRGGPDQPQHFGDGTRLSIL.

The J gene is TRBJ1-2, the V gene TRBV6-6; 9 bases map to TRBD1. Per germline, CDR1 MNHNY and CDR2 SVGAGI (reference sequence). The J segment lost 2 bases and the V segment lost 0 bases, leaving 4 bases of the junction unmatched. The CDR3 totals 16 residues. CDR3 DNA sequence: TGTGCCAGCAGTTACTCGGACAGGGGCCCCAACTATGGCTACACCTTC. Its protein is CASSYSDRGPNYGYTF.

V usage is TRBV28 and J usage is TRBJ1-3; the match to TRBD1 covers 7 bases. V lost 5 bases, J lost 4 bases, and 5 bases stayed unmatched. From germline, CDR1 is MDHEN and CDR2 SYDVKM. This CDR3 has 14 amino acids. CDR3 bases: TGTGCCAGCAGTACTACAGGGGTAGGAAACACCATATATTTT. Protein: CASSTTGVGNTIYF.